This section outlines one TCR beta chain sequence together with its context. CDR3 length: 14 amino acids. Germline V lookup: CDR1 GTSNPN, CDR2 SVGIG (reference sequence). Trimming cost V 2 bases and J 5 bases; bases outside gene matches: 5. Under the authors' procedure: Amplification of reference gene primers was used by the study to estimate nucleated cell counts. The assay was immunoSEQ multiplex PCR, and TCRdb's table has in-frame clones only and misses some. D and trimming come from the DNA, and the V and J calls and clone size come from that table. The table includes 200,000 to 250,000 clones, about nine tenths detected once. This specimen comes from a study of blood T cell repertoires in COVID-19. Study overall: Sources were T cells, B-cell-depleted T cells, or PBMCs; the material itself was cDNA or gDNA.

Sequencing was done on a sample of peripheral blood. The chain couples TRBV30 to TRBJ1-4; 7 nucleotides match TRBD1. This clonotype originated in a woman in her sixties or seventies with acute or convalescent COVID-19. This chain's CDR3 is CAWSPPGQNEKLFF. The CDR3 DNA reads as TGTGCCTGGAGTCCCCCGGGACAGAATGAAAAACTGTTTTTT.